The subject of this entry is one T cell receptor (beta chain). The clone's antigen remains unknown. Base qualities are not provided; no much larger clone lies one nucleotide away. The cohort was made up of several hundred healthy bone marrow donors. At the time of sampling, all cohort members were nominally healthy, though unrecorded immune exposures were likely present. The donor tested CMV seropositive, placing the donor among the 289 seropositive members of the cohort. Every donor gave a peripheral blood sample, and the peripheral blood mononuclear cells from that sample were used for TCR beta sequencing. The Qiagen DNeasy Blood Extraction Kit was used to extract genomic DNA from the blood cell samples. Here V drops 0 bases and J drops 5 bases, and the junction holds 4 bases not matched to any gene. Spanning cysteine to phenylalanine, the CDR3 consists of 15 amino acids. CDR3 DNA is the only sequence kept; it has 45 bases, read in frame from the first base. The CDR1 and CDR2 encoded by the germline V gene are MNHEY and SVGAGI.

The sample belongs to a study of cytomegalovirus exposure and HLA in healthy donors (dated by TCRdb to 2015 to 2018). Regarding the complete study: An earlier analysis of 587 of the donors reported 250 to 300 Gb of sequence data and around 110 million unique TCR beta sequences obtained from approximately 180 million T cells. About 310 gigabases of sequencing data and approximately 85 million unique TCR sequences were included in an early release covering over 600 HLA-typed donors. Of the roughly 400 genotyped donors, over 70% fell in the genetic ancestry cluster associated with self-reported Caucasian donors. The study aimed to test whether cataloging public T cell receptors could reveal signatures of past pathogen exposure. Using immunosequencing, the study profiled T cell repertoires from 666 subjects and related those repertoires to cytomegalovirus serostatus. In addition to the first cohort of about 650 subjects, a separate validation cohort of around 110 different subjects was used. To predict cytomegalovirus infection status, the study combined high-throughput TCR immunosequencing, statistical association of individual TCRs with disease status, and machine learning. In a later analysis, previously published TCR beta repertoires from 500 to 750 donors were re-analyzed and high-resolution HLA genotyping was added so that TCR occurrence patterns could be studied. Rather than using new phenotypic data, the later analysis identified candidate immune exposures from TCR beta sequences and from how often those sequences occurred across donors. An earlier analysis of around 640 of the donors used high-throughput TCR beta sequencing to judge whether each TCR beta V gene segment behaved as functional or pseudogenic. Alongside the repertoire data, information on donor age, sex, ethnicity and CMV serostatus was compiled. A later genetic analysis took genome-wide SNP genotypes for about 65% of the roughly 670 donors and used that subset as a discovery cohort. Every discovery cohort repertoire had been produced on one sequencing platform. HLA typing included class I and class II loci at four-digit resolution. The number of donors typed differed by locus, with 629-630 for A, B, C, DRB1 and DQB1, 522 for DQA1, some 570 for DPA1, and roughly 450 for DPB1. Five DR-DQ haplotypes were handled as single units for association and clustering because linkage in the cohort was strong. Across around 400 genotyped donors of the cohort, an average of about 240,000 unique TCR beta nucleotide sequences per donor were sequenced, and roughly a sixth of those sequences were non-productive.

Receptors were amplified or captured by the immunoSEQ multiplex PCR assay. For the multiplex PCR, a mixture combining 60 forward primers for TCR Vbeta segments and 13 reverse primers for TCR Jbeta segments was used. The CDR3 region of rearranged TCR beta genes was amplified from genomic DNA with a multiplex PCR assay. On the Illumina HiSeq System, the amplified TCR beta libraries were sequenced as 87-base-pair reads. On the authors' methods: Across the roughly 600 repertoires, a later analysis counted some 80 million unique TCR beta chains, approximately 10 million of which were shared by at least two donors. Raw reads were error-corrected and collapsed into unique sequences by a nearest-neighbor algorithm in which closely related sequences were merged to remove PCR and sequencing errors. V, D and J gene segments were assigned by aligning CDR3 sequences to IMGT reference sequences. Each retained sequence needed at least a six-nucleotide match to both a V gene segment and a J gene segment. Rearrangements were classified as productive when the CDR3 lacked stop codons and remained in frame with V and J, and all other rearrangements were classified as non-productive. Following IMGT convention, CDR3 was defined as the stretch from the second conserved V-encoded cysteine to the conserved J-encoded phenylalanine. In an earlier analysis of approximately 500 of the donors, sequences lacking an unambiguous match to a single V gene segment were excluded. In an earlier analysis of several hundred of the donors, V segments were called functional above 56.7% productive rearrangements and were called segregating when the between-donor standard deviation exceeded 5%. To diagnose cytomegalovirus status from the catalog of TCR beta chain sequences, a statistical classification framework was built. A later analysis assigned V and J genes by comparing TCR nucleotide sequences with IMGT/GENE-DB human TR gene sequences. The TCRdist pipeline was used in a later analysis to assign CDR3 sequences and most-parsimonious VDJ recombination scenarios. In a later analysis, each TCR beta chain was defined by its CDR3 amino acid sequence together with its V-gene family, and reads without a unique V-gene family were excluded. In a later analysis, 500 to 700 highly shared, low-generation-probability nucleotide sequences were removed to address suspected cross-contamination and a sequencing artifact. In a later analysis, a clonal expansion index was calculated for each public chain from normalized within-repertoire ranks of inferred template counts. A later analysis computed generation probabilities with a VDJ recombination model fitted to out-of-frame rearrangements, and checked the results against IGoR. In a later analysis, TCR-TCR, TCR-HLA and TCR-CMV co-occurrence was scored with hypergeometric tests, and a repertoire-size bias correction was applied to TCR pairs. A later analysis estimated false discovery rates by permuting HLA or CMV assignments 20 times. In a later analysis, co-occurring TCRs were grouped using DBSCAN, and TCRdist sequence similarity was added for clustering within HLA-allele-positive subsets. For co-occurrence clustering, repertoires with fewer than 30,000 or more than 120,000 public chains were excluded, along with five repertoires with anomalous nucleotide sharing. Sourced from immuneACCESS, this table was stored by TCRdb with only in-frame sequences that have V and J called. A share of the clones is absent; for the studies checked, an unresolved V gene accounts for under half, and the remainder has no known explanation. Clonal size and the V and J genes are those of that table, whereas D and trimming came from the DNA. The sample includes over 150,000 clones, with approximately 77% observed a single time. The ten largest clones represent roughly 7.3% of the sample.

General findings and caveats noted by the study authors: Most CMV-associated TCR beta chains appeared to be HLA-restricted in a later analysis, and the HLA associations seemed to be driven largely by CMV exposure. In a later analysis, the rate of TCR association differed among HLA loci, with DRB1 alleles having the most associated TCRs and HLA-C alleles having the fewest. While some public TCRs were present in many individuals, most TCR sequences turned up only very rarely across donors. When HLA alleles, especially DR and DQ, strongly co-occurred, TCR associations were difficult to assign to individual alleles. Presence/absence analyses assumed roughly uniform sequencing depth across donors, an assumption that may not hold. Several of the top co-occurrence clusters appeared to be linked to parvovirus B19, influenza, CMV and Epstein-Barr virus, according to a later analysis. Linkage disequilibrium might explain the correlated functional status among segregating V segments, but an unknown experimental factor could not be ruled out. The study gave a list of under 200 TCR beta chains associated with cytomegalovirus. Over 15 rarely observed V segments, including chromosome 9 orphons, were excluded from the earlier analysis of approximately 500 of the donors because counts were too low. Because HLA typing was missing for some donors at each locus, association tests included only the typed subset. A cluster of highly shared sequence variants was judged likely to represent a technical artifact of the sequencing pipeline. In a later genetic analysis, fewer N-insertions in productive TCRs were reported among donors in an Asian-associated ancestry cluster than the approximately 670-donor mean. Three of the identified cytomegalovirus-associated TCR beta chains were confirmed in vitro to be specific for cytomegalovirus antigens. Cytomegalovirus status was reported to be diagnosed by the classifier with high specificity and sensitivity in both the original and validation cohorts. In a later analysis, HLA-associated TCR beta chains showed more clonal expansion and lower generation probabilities than non-associated chains that were equally common. Broadly in line with IMGT annotations, most TCR beta V segments showed up in productive rearrangements about 87% or about 30% of the time in an earlier analysis of approximately 640 of the donors. A further reported finding was that TCR beta sequences accurately predicted the HLA-A and HLA-B alleles for most subjects in the first cohort. The cohort was sequenced for TCR beta chains only, and without alpha or paired-chain data the features that could be detected were limited. The 87-base-pair reads could not distinguish some IMGT-functional V segments, including TRBV6-2 and TRBV6-3, so those segments were excluded. For the cohort, immune exposure information was limited to CMV serostatus. V-gene and J-gene trimming of TCR beta chains was associated with a missense DCLRE1C variant in a later genetic analysis, and the association was replicated in an independent cohort. At a false discovery rate of 0.05, a later analysis linked some 17,000 TCR beta sequences to specific HLA alleles. The authors suggested that the approach could potentially be extended to other disease states and immunological phenotypes.

Material: PBMCs. In this chain, TRBV6-5 is recombined with TRBJ2-5, and TRBD2 aligns with 9 junction nucleotides. The receptor's source is a male donor in good health and CMV-seropositive. In nucleotides, the sequence is TGTGCCAGCAGTTACTCCCCTACTAGCGGGGAGACCCAGTACTTC. Its translation is CASSYSPTSGETQYF.